This T cell receptor (beta chain) was recorded in a study of control samples from healthy donors and cancer patients. Clones were read by immunoSEQ multiplex PCR, and TCRdb kept only the in-frame ones, dropping some. Of about 120,000 clones listed, roughly 91% were seen once; the top ten hold around 2.5%. The CDR3 loop spans 15 amino acids. The J gene is TRBJ2-2, the V gene TRBV21-1; the table gives TRBD1 as D, unverified against the DNA. TRBV21-1 is noted as a pseudogene. Sequencing used blood. This TCR derives from a woman in her 70s in good health. DNA for the CDR3: TGTGCCAGCAATACCGGGACAGGCGGTACCGGGGAGCTGTTTTTT. Translation: CASNTGTGGTGELFF.